Listed below are T cell receptor beta chains from one sample, sequenced in a study of blood T cells in healthy people across ages. One entry per CDR3 protein, called by TCRdb with MiXCR from the 5' RACE reads. This table has roughly 1 million distinct CDR3 sequences, roughly a quarter appearing once. The sample also formed part of further work on T cells of mothers and their children.

The sample consisted of blood. The receptor set was obtained from a girl aged 2 to 10 in good health. Both conserved end residues are part of each CDR3. The order of the fields is J gene, V gene, clone size, D gene, CDR3 protein, CDR3 DNA. The D gene is left open where the match is weak. The listing skips clone size in some rows; elsewhere it reads once, few, many or a size class.

J: TRBJ2-1
V: TRBV7-2
size: NA
D: NA
CDR3: CASSSQDSYNEQFF
DNA: TGTGCCAGCAGCTCACAGGACAGTTACAATGAGCAGTTCTTC

J: TRBJ1-1
V: TRBV20-1
size: NA
D: NA
CDR3: CSAREGVRTEAFF
DNA: TGCAGTGCTAGAGAGGGGGTACGCACTGAAGCTTTCTTT

J: TRBJ1-1
V: TRBV29-1
size: few
D: TRBD1
CDR3: CSARTYRGGGTEAFF
DNA: TGCAGCGCGAGGACCTACAGGGGCGGTGGCACTGAAGCTTTCTTT

J: TRBJ1-1
V: TRBV29-1
size: NA
D: NA
CDR3: CSVEGAGTEAFF
DNA: TGCAGCGTTGAAGGGGCAGGTACTGAAGCTTTCTTT

J: TRBJ2-5
V: TRBV10-3
size: NA
D: NA
CDR3: CAISVGARETQYF
DNA: TGTGCCATCAGTGTCGGGGCCCGAGAGACCCAGTACTTC

J: TRBJ2-4
V: TRBV2
size: NA
D: TRBD2
CDR3: CASRETSGLAKNIQYF
DNA: TGTGCCAGCAGAGAGACTAGCGGGCTAGCCAAAAACATTCAGTACTTC

J: TRBJ1-2
V: TRBV4-3
size: NA
D: NA
CDR3: CASSQDGPWEAGGYTF
DNA: TGCGCCAGCAGCCAAGATGGTCCCTGGGAGGCTGGTGGCTACACCTTC

J: TRBJ2-7
V: TRBV18
size: NA
D: NA
CDR3: CASSPSSGRNEQYF
DNA: TGTGCCAGCTCCCCTAGCTCAGGGAGGAACGAGCAGTACTTC

J: TRBJ2-7
V: TRBV5-6
size: few
D: NA
CDR3: CASSLEGFGYEQYF
DNA: TGTGCCAGCAGCTTGGAAGGGTTTGGTTACGAGCAGTACTTC

J: TRBJ2-7
V: TRBV5-1
size: NA
D: TRBD1
CDR3: CASSYPDRGVYEQYF
DNA: TGCGCCAGCAGCTACCCCGACAGGGGAGTCTACGAGCAGTACTTC

J: TRBJ2-1
V: TRBV5-1
size: NA
D: NA
CDR3: CASSLARISMNEQFF
DNA: TGCGCCAGCAGCTTGGCGCGGATCTCTATGAATGAGCAGTTCTTC

J: TRBJ1-2
V: TRBV12-3/TRBV12-4
size: NA
D: TRBD1
CDR3: CASSPRTGGAGGYTF
DNA: TGTGCCAGCAGTCCAAGGACAGGGGGCGCGGGCGGCTACACCTTC

J: TRBJ2-5
V: TRBV5-1
size: NA
D: NA
CDR3: CASSSRGAELYQETQYF
DNA: TGCGCCAGCAGCTCGCGAGGTGCGGAGCTGTACCAAGAGACCCAGTACTTC

J: TRBJ2-1
V: TRBV6-5
size: few
D: NA
CDR3: CAGSYSPRENPFF
DNA: TGTGCCGGCAGTTACTCCCCTAGGGAGAATCCGTTCTTC

J: TRBJ2-5
V: TRBV2
size: NA
D: NA
CDR3: CANSDGIQETQYF
DNA: TGTGCCAACTCCGACGGAATACAAGAGACCCAGTACTTC

J: TRBJ1-2
V: TRBV10-3
size: few
D: NA
CDR3: CAISESSGGVYGYTF
DNA: TGTGCCATCAGTGAGTCGAGTGGAGGGGTCTATGGCTACACCTTC

J: TRBJ2-7
V: TRBV28
size: few
D: TRBD1
CDR3: CASSPGQQTYEQYF
DNA: TGTGCCAGCAGCCCGGGACAGCAGACCTACGAGCAGTACTTC

J: TRBJ2-7
V: TRBV27
size: few
D: TRBD2
CDR3: CAIARLAGDSYEQYF
DNA: TGTGCCATCGCAAGACTAGCGGGAGATTCCTACGAGCAGTACTTC

J: TRBJ1-2
V: TRBV19
size: NA
D: NA
CDR3: CASTVTGLNLFYGYTF
DNA: TGTGCCAGTACGGTTACGGGCCTCAATCTTTTCTATGGCTACACCTTC

J: TRBJ2-7
V: TRBV15
size: NA
D: NA
CDR3: CATSRDFVSGYEQYF
DNA: TGTGCCACCAGCAGAGATTTCGTTTCTGGCTACGAGCAGTACTTC

J: TRBJ1-4
V: TRBV6-2/TRBV6-3
size: few
D: NA
CDR3: CASLRRATNEKLFF
DNA: TGTGCCAGCCTCCGGAGAGCAACTAATGAAAAACTGTTTTTT

J: TRBJ2-5
V: TRBV3-1
size: NA
D: NA
CDR3: CASSQDRPGSGETQYF
DNA: TGTGCCAGCAGCCAAGATCGCCCGGGGTCTGGAGAGACCCAGTACTTC

J: TRBJ1-3
V: TRBV25-1
size: NA
D: NA
CDR3: CASSEYFPLEGFSGNTIYF
DNA: TGTGCCAGCAGTGAATACTTCCCCCTGGAGGGTTTCTCTGGAAACACCATATATTTT

J: TRBJ2-2
V: TRBV5-5
size: few
D: TRBD1
CDR3: CASSLLFLRTGLVGELFF
DNA: TGTGCCAGCAGCTTGTTATTTTTGCGGACAGGGCTTGTCGGGGAGCTGTTTTTT

J: TRBJ2-1
V: TRBV29-1
size: NA
D: NA
CDR3: CSVVPGLSYNEQFF
DNA: TGCAGCGTTGTACCAGGGCTCTCCTACAATGAGCAGTTCTTC

J: TRBJ2-7
V: TRBV29-1
size: NA
D: TRBD1
CDR3: CSVEITGDTYEQYF
DNA: TGCAGCGTTGAAATTACAGGGGATACCTACGAGCAGTACTTC

J: TRBJ2-5
V: TRBV4-1
size: few
D: TRBD1
CDR3: CASSQERGRQETQYF
DNA: TGCGCCAGCAGCCAAGAAAGGGGGCGGCAAGAGACCCAGTACTTC

J: TRBJ1-5
V: TRBV6-1
size: NA
D: NA
CDR3: CASEQTSNQPQHF
DNA: TGTGCCAGTGAACAGACTAGCAATCAGCCCCAGCATTTT

J: TRBJ2-4
V: TRBV12-3/TRBV12-4
size: NA
D: NA
CDR3: CASSPTGLFLAKNIQYF
DNA: TGTGCCAGCAGTCCAACGGGCCTCTTTTTAGCCAAAAACATTCAGTACTTC

J: TRBJ2-7
V: TRBV7-2
size: NA
D: TRBD1
CDR3: CASSLTGLYEQYF
DNA: TGTGCCAGCAGCTTGACAGGGTTGTACGAGCAGTACTTC

J: TRBJ2-5
V: TRBV20-1
size: NA
D: TRBD2
CDR3: CSASFLAGVETQYF
DNA: TGCAGTGCTAGTTTCCTAGCGGGAGTAGAGACCCAGTACTTC

J: TRBJ2-3
V: TRBV7-2
size: NA
D: NA
CDR3: CASSPLVTGTDTQYF
DNA: TGTGCCAGCAGCCCCCTCGTGACCGGCACAGATACGCAGTATTTT

J: TRBJ2-2
V: TRBV7-8
size: few
D: NA
CDR3: CASSHAINTGELFF
DNA: TGCGCCAGCAGCCACGCCATCAACACCGGGGAGCTGTTTTTT

J: TRBJ2-5
V: TRBV4-3
size: NA
D: TRBD2
CDR3: CASSQEMGLAGGGETQYF
DNA: TGCGCCAGCAGCCAAGAGATGGGACTAGCGGGGGGGGGAGAGACCCAGTACTTC

J: TRBJ1-2
V: TRBV20-1
size: NA
D: NA
CDR3: CSAAGSGYTF
DNA: TGCAGTGCTGCAGGGTCTGGCTACACCTTC

J: TRBJ1-4
V: TRBV11-2
size: NA
D: NA
CDR3: CASSSLLQGGEEKLFF
DNA: TGTGCCAGCAGCTCCTTACTACAGGGAGGAGAAGAAAAACTGTTTTTT

J: TRBJ2-7
V: TRBV6-5
size: few
D: TRBD2
CDR3: CASSYSGLAAREQYF
DNA: TGTGCCAGCAGTTACTCGGGTCTAGCGGCGCGCGAGCAGTACTTC

J: TRBJ2-5
V: TRBV20-1
size: few
D: NA
CDR3: CSARSILSSIQTQYF
DNA: TGCAGTGCTAGATCGATATTGTCTAGCATCCAGACCCAGTACTTC

J: TRBJ1-1
V: TRBV20-1
size: NA
D: NA
CDR3: CSARDFSEATEAFF
DNA: TGCAGTGCTAGAGATTTCTCAGAAGCCACTGAAGCTTTCTTT

J: TRBJ2-1
V: TRBV21-1
size: NA
D: NA
CDR3: CASSRFYPGLANNEQFF
DNA: TGTGCCAGCAGCAGGTTTTATCCGGGACTAGCCAACAATGAGCAGTTCTTC

J: TRBJ2-1
V: TRBV7-9
size: NA
D: NA
CDR3: CASSSILTGGGSYNEQFF
DNA: TGTGCCAGCAGCTCTATACTAACAGGGGGGGGCTCCTACAATGAGCAGTTCTTC

J: TRBJ2-5
V: TRBV20-1
size: many
D: NA
CDR3: CSARTGGPRETQYF
DNA: TGCAGTGCGAGGACCGGGGGCCCACGAGAGACCCAGTACTTC

J: TRBJ2-7
V: TRBV12-3/TRBV12-4
size: few
D: NA
CDR3: CASSLFGAGLEYF
DNA: TGTGCCAGCAGTTTATTTGGGGCGGGGCTGGAGTACTTC

J: TRBJ2-1
V: TRBV9
size: NA
D: TRBD1
CDR3: CASSVATGDPSYNEQFF
DNA: TGTGCCAGCAGCGTAGCTACAGGGGACCCTTCCTACAATGAGCAGTTCTTC

J: TRBJ1-2
V: TRBV7-8
size: NA
D: TRBD1
CDR3: CASSSTGDPFTNYGYTF
DNA: TGTGCCAGCAGCTCGACAGGGGACCCATTTACCAACTATGGCTACACCTTC

J: TRBJ2-2
V: TRBV29-1
size: NA
D: NA
CDR3: CSVRRTFNTGELFF
DNA: TGCAGCGTTCGCCGGACGTTTAACACCGGGGAGCTGTTTTTT

J: TRBJ1-2
V: TRBV7-2
size: few
D: NA
CDR3: CASSPGGLGAGYTF
DNA: TGTGCCAGCAGCCCTGGGGGTTTAGGAGCTGGCTACACCTTC

J: TRBJ2-1
V: TRBV29-1
size: few
D: TRBD1
CDR3: CSVLRTGGSYNEQFF
DNA: TGCAGCGTTCTGAGGACAGGGGGGTCCTACAATGAGCAGTTCTTC

J: TRBJ2-5
V: TRBV4-2
size: few
D: TRBD2
CDR3: CASSQDPGTSGGIAWETQYF
DNA: TGTGCCAGCAGCCAAGATCCTGGGACTAGCGGGGGGATAGCATGGGAGACCCAGTACTTC

J: TRBJ2-5
V: TRBV3-1
size: NA
D: NA
CDR3: CASSREGGPSPSVGQYF
DNA: TGTGCCAGCAGCCGTGAGGGGGGCCCCTCCCCAAGTGTGGGCCAGTACTTC

J: TRBJ2-7
V: TRBV5-1
size: once
D: NA
CDR3: CASSLAPGPDYEQYF
DNA: TGCGCCAGCAGCTTGGCCCCGGGGCCCGACTACGAGCAGTACTTC

J: TRBJ2-7
V: TRBV7-2
size: NA
D: NA
CDR3: CASSLGRTTYEQYF
DNA: TGTGCCAGCAGCTTAGGTCGGACTACCTACGAGCAGTACTTC

J: TRBJ2-2
V: TRBV12-3/TRBV12-4
size: NA
D: TRBD1
CDR3: CASSQKANRGLREGNTGELFF
DNA: TGTGCCAGCAGTCAAAAAGCAAACAGGGGGCTTCGAGAGGGGAACACCGGGGAGCTGTTTTTT

J: TRBJ2-1
V: TRBV29-1
size: NA
D: TRBD2
CDR3: CSVTGRAYNEQFF
DNA: TGCAGCGTAACGGGGAGGGCGTACAACGAGCAGTTCTTC

J: TRBJ2-1
V: TRBV5-5
size: NA
D: TRBD1
CDR3: CASSPTGEEQFF
DNA: TGTGCCAGCAGCCCGACAGGGGAGGAGCAGTTCTTC